This T cell receptor beta chain was recovered during a study of shared clonotypes between healthy human individuals. Study in general: Donor composition was two women and three men, aged 18 to 49. Study-wide results and caveats: Generation probabilities of non-shared clonotypes were lower (relative to those shared by all four donors).

The genomic DNA of each subset was split evenly across several immunoSEQ plates. Clones were sequenced by immunoSEQ multiplex PCR, and TCRdb holds only the in-frame ones, with some missing. The table records roughly 2.6 million clones, roughly nine tenths of them present only once. V was shortened by 2 bases and J by 0 bases, with 17 bases between the two germline ends. Germline V gene data show CDR1 as SNHLY and CDR2 as FYNNEI. This CDR3 region has 18 residues. As concerns this clone: Its antigen remains unknown.

The specimen was naive CD4+ T cells sorted from blood. Subset denoted: CD45RA+ positively selected. The sequence derives from a man aged 18 to 29 in good health. J is TRBJ1-3 and V is TRBV2; no firm D call. CDR3 DNA: TGTGCCAGCAGTGAAAACTTTGGGTCGGCGGTCTCTGGAAACACCATATATTTT. Its translation: CASSENFGSAVSGNTIYF.